The T cell receptor beta chain under discussion was sequenced for a study of blood T cell repertoires in COVID-19. The CDR3 loop spans 14 amino acids. Trimming took 6 bases from V and 5 from J; bases not matched to a gene: 7. The germline CDR1 and CDR2 sequences are SGHTS and YDEGEE. Measured with immunoSEQ multiplex PCR; TCRdb has only the in-frame clones, and not every one. The table shows 60,000 to 65,000 clones, with 72% occurring only once. Sample: peripheral blood. The genes are TRBV5-8 and TRBJ2-5; 10 bases are shared with TRBD1. This receptor was obtained from a woman in her seventies with COVID-19, enrolled during active disease. The chain's CDR3 is CASTSGQGFETQYF. The CDR3 nucleotides are TGTGCCAGCACCTCGGGACAGGGGTTTGAGACCCAGTACTTC.